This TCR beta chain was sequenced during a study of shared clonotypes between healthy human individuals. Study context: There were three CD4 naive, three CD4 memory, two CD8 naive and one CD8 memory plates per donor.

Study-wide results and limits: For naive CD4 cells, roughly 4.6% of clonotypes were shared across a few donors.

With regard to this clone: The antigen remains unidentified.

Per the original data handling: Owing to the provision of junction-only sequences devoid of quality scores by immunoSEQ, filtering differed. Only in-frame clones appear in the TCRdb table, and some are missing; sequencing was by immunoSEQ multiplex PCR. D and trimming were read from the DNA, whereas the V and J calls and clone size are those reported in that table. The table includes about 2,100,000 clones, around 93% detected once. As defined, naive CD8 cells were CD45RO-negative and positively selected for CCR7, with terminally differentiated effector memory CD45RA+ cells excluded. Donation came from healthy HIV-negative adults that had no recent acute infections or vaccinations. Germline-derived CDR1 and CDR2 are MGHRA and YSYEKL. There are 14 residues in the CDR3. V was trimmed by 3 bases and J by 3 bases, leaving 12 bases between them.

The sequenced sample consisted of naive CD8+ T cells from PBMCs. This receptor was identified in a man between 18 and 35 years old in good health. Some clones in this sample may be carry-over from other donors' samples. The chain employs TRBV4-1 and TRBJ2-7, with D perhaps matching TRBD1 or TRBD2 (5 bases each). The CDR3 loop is CASSHHWGNYEQYF. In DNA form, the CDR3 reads TGCGCCAGCAGCCACCATTGGGGGAACTACGAGCAGTACTTC.